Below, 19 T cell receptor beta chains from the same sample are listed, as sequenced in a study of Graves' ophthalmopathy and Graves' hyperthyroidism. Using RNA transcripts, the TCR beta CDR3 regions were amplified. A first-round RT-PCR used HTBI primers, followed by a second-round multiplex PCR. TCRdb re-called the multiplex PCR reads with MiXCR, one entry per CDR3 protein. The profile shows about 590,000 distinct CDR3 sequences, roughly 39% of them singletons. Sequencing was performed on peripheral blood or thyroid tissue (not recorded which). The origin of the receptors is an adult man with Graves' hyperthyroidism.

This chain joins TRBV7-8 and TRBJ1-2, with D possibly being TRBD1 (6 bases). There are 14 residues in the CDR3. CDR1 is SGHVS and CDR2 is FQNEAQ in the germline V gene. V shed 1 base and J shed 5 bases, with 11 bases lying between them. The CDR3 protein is CASSLEGVRYGYTF. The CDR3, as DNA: TGTGCCAGCAGCTTAGAGGGGGTTCGGTATGGCTACACCTTC.

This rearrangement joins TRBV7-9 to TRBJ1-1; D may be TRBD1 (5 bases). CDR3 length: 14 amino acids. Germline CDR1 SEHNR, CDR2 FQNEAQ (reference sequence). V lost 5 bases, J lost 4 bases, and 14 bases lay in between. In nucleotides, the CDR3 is TGTGCCAGCAGCGAAAGCGGGGGGATCACTGAAGCTTTCTTT. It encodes CASSESGGITEAFF.

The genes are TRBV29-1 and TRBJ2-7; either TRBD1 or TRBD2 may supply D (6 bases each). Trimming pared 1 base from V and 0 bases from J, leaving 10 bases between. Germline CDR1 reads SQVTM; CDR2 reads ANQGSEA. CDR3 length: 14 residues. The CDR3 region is CSVEGRGSSYEQYF. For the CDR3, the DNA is TGCAGCGTTGAAGGGAGGGGGAGCTCCTACGAGCAGTACTTC.

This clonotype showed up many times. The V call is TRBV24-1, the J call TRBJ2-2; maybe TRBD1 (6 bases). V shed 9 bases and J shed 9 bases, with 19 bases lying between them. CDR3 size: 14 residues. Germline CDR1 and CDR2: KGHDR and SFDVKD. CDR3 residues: CATGTSTLGRELFF. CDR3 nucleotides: TGTGCCACCGGGACATCCACGTTAGGCCGGGAGCTGTTTTTT.

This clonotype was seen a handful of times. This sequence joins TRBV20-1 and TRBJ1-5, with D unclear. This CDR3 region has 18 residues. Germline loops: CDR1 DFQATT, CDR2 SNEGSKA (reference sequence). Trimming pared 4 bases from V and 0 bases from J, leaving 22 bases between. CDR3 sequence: CSATLGEALSVSNQPQHF. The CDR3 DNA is TGCAGTGCTACCCTCGGGGAGGCCTTGTCTGTTAGCAATCAGCCCCAGCATTTT.

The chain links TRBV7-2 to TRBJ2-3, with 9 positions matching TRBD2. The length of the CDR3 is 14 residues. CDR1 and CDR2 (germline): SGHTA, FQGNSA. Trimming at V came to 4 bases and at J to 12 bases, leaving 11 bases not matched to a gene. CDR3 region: CASSSSGTSGGQYF. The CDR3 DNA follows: TGTGCCAGCAGCTCTAGCGGGACTAGTGGGGGCCAGTATTTT.

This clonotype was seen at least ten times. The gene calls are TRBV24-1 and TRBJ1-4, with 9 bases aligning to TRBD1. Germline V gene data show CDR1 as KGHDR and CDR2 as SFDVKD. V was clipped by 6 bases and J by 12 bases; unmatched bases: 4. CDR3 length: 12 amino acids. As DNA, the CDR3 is TGTGCCACCAGTTTGGGACAGGGAGAACTGTTTTTT. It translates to CATSLGQGELFF.

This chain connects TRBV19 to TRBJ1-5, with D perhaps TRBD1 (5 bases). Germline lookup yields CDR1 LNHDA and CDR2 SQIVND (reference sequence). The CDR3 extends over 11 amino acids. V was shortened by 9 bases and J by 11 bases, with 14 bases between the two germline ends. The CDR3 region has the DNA TGTGCCAGGAGTTTTTTGGGGGCCCAGCATTTT. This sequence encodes CARSFLGAQHF.

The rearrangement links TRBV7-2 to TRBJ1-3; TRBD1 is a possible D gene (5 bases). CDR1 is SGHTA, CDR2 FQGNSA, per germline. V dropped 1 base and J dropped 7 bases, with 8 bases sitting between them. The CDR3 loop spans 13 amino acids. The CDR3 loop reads CASSLGGTNTIYF. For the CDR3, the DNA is TGTGCCAGCAGCTTAGGGGGGACGAACACCATATATTTT.

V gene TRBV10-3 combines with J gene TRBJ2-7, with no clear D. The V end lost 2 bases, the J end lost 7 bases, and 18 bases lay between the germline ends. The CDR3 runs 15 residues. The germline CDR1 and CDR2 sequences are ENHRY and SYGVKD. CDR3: CAISEQLGLWNEQYF. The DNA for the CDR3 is TGTGCCATCAGTGAGCAATTAGGGTTGTGGAATGAGCAGTACTTC.

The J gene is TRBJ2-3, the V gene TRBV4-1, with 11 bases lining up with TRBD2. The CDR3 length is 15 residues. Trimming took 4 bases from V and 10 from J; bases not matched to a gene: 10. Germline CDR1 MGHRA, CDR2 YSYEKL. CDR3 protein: CASSPLLAGVFPQYF. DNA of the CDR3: TGCGCCAGCAGCCCCCTACTAGCGGGGGTATTCCCGCAGTATTTT.

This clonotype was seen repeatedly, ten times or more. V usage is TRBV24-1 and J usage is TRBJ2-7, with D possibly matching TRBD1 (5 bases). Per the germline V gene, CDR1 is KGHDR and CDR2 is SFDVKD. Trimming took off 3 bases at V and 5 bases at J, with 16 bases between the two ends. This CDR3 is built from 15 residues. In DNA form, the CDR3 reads TGTGCCACCAGTGATCCAGACAGCCATCAAAACGAGCAGTACTTC. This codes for CATSDPDSHQNEQYF.

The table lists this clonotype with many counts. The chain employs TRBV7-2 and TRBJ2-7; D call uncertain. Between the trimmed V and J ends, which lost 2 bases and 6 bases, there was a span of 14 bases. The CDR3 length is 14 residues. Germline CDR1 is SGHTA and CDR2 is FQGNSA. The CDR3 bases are TGTGCCAGCAGCTTATACCAGTCAACGCCCGAGCAGTACTTC. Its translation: CASSLYQSTPEQYF.

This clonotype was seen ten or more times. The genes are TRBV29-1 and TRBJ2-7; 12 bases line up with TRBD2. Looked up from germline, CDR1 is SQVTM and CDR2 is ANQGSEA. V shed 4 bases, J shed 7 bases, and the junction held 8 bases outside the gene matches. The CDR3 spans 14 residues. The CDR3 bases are TGCAGCGTTGGATTACTAGCGGGAGGAGGTGAGCAGTACTTC. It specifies CSVGLLAGGGEQYF.

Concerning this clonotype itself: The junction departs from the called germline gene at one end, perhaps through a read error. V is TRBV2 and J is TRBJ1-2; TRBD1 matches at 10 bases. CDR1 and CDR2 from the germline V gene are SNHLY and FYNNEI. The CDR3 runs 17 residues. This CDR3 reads CANSPVGQGLPVSGYTF. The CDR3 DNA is TGTGCCAACAGTCCCGTGGGACAGGGGCTACCTGTATCTGGCTACACCTTC.

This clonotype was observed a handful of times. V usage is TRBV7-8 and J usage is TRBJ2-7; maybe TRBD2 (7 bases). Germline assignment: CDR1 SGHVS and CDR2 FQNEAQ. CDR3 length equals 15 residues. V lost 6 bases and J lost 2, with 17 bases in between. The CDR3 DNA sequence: TGTGCCAGCAGGGGGGCGCCCGGGAGGACCTACGAGCAGTACTTC. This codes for CASRGAPGRTYEQYF.

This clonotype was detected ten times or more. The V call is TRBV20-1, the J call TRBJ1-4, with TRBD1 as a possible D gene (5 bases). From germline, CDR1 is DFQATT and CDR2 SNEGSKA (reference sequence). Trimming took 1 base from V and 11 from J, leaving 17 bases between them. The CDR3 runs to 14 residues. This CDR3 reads CSARAGRANKKLFF. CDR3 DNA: TGCAGTGCTAGAGCCGGCAGGGCTAACAAGAAACTGTTTTTT.

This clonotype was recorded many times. The DNA for the CDR3 is TGTGCCAGCAGCTCACGTCGAGCAGGGGGCGCGAGGGCCGGGGAGCTGTTTTTT. It translates to CASSSRRAGGARAGELFF. This chain joins TRBV7-9 and TRBJ2-2; TRBD1 matches 8 bases. J gave up 6 bases and V 4 bases, and 16 bases lay outside the gene matches. Germline CDR1 reads SEHNR; CDR2 reads FQNEAQ (reference sequence). CDR3 size: 18 residues.

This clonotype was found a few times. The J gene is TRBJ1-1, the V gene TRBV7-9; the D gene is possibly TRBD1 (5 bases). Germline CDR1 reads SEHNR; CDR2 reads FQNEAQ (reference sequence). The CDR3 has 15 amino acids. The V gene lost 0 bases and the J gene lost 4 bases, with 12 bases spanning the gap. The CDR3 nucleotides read TGTGCCAGCAGCTTAGCGGTCAGGGAGGGCACTGAAGCTTTCTTT. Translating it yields CASSLAVREGTEAFF.